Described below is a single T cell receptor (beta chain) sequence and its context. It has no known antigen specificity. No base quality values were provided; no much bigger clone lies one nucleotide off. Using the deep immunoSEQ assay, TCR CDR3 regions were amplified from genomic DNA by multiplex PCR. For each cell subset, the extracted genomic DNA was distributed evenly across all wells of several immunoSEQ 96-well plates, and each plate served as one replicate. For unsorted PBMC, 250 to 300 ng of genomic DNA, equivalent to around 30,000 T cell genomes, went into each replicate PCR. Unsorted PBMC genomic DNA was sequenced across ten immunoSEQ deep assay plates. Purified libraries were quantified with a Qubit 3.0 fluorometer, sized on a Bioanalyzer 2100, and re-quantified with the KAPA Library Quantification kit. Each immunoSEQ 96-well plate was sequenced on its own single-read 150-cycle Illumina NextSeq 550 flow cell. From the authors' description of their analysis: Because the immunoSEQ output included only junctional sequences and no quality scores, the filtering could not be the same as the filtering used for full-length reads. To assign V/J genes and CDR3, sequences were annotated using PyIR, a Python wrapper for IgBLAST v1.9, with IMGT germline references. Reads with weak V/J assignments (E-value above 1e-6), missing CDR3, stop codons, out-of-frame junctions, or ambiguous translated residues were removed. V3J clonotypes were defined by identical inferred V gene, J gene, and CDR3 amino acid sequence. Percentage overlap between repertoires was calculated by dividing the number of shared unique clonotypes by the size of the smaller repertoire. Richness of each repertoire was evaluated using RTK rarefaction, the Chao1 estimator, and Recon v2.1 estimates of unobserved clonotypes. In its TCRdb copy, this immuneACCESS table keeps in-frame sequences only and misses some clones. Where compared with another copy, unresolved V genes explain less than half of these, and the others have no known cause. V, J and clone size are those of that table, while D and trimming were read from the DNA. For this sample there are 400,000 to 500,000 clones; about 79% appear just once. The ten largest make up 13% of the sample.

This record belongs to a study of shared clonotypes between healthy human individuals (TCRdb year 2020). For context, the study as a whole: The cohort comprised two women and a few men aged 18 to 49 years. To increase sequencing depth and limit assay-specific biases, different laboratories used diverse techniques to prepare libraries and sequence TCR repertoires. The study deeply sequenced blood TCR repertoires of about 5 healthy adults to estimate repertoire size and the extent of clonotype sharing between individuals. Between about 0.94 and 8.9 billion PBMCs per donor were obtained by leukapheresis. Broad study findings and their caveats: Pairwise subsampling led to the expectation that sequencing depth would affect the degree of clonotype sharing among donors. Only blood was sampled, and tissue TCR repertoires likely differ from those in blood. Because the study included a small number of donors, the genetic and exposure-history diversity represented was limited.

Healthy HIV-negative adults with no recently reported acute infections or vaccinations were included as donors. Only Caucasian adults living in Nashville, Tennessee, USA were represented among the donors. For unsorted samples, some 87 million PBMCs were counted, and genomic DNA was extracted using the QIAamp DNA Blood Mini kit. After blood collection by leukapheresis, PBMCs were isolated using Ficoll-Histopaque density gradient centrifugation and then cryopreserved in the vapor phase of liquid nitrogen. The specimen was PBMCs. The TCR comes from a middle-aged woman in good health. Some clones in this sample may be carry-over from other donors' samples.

The CDR3 amino acid sequence is: CASSTEAFSYNEQFF. The nucleotide sequence reads TGTGCCAGTAGTACAGAGGCCTTCTCCTACAATGAGCAGTTCTTC. The chain links TRBV19 with TRBJ2-1; the D gene lacks a confident call. From the germline V gene (reference sequence), CDR1 is LNHDA and CDR2 is SQIVND. The CDR3 runs 15 residues from the cysteine to the phenylalanine. CDR3 DNA is the only sequence kept; it has 45 bases, read in frame from the first base. The germline ends are 10 bases apart after V is trimmed by 4 bases and J by 0 bases.